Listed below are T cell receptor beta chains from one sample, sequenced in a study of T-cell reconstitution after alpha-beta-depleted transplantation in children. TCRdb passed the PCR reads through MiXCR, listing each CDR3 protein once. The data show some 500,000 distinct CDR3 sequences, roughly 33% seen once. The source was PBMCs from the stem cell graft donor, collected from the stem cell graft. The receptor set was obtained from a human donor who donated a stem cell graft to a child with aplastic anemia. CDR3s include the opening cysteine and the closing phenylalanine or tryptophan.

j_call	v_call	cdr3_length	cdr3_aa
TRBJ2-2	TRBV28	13	CASAGGMAGELFF
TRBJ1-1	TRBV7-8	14	CASSTGQTNTEAFF
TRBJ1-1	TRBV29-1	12	CSVWLGGSEAFF
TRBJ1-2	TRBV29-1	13	CSVARGEYDGYTF
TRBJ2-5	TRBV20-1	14	CSARKTGGRETQYF
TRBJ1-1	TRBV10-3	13	CAISDRENTEAFF
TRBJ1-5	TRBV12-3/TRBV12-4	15	CASSRQGLAGQPQHF
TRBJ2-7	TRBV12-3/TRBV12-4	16	CASSSTGTSGSYEQYF
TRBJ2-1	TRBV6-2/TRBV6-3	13	CASSPSSRNEQFF
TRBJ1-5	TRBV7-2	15	CASSFAPEGNQPQHF
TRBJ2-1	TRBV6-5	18	CASSYLGVAGSSYNEQFF
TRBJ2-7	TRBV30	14	CAWSRTQGGHEQYF
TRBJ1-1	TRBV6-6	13	CASRGQGGTEAFF
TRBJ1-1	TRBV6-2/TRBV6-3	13	CASRNRGGTEAFF
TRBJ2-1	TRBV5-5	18	CASSSSGSLTSSYNEQFF
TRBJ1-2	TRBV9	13	CASSSGTIDGYTF
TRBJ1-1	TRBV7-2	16	CASSLAIVGRAAEAFF
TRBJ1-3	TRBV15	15	CATSRVRGSGNTIYF
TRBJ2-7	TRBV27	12	CASRAGYHEQYF
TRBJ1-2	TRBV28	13	CASRTETNYGYTF
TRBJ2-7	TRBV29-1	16	CSVEEWGGQGASEQYF
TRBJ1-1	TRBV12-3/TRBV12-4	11	CASSPATEAFF
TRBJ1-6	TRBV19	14	CASSIRGRGSPLHF
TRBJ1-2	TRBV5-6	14	CASSLPGIGDGYTF
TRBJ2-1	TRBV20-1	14	CSAIVTGSLMEQFF
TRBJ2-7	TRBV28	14	CASSSWDRVYEQYF
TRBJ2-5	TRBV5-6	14	CASLAGTSQETQYF
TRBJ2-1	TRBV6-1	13	CASKVLPGNEQFF
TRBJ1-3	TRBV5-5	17	CASSLPPDRAIGNTIYF
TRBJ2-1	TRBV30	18	CACHRKAGTSGSRNEQFF
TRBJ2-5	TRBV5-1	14	CASSLDKGQETQYF
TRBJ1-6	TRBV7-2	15	CASSPFQTGQAPLHF
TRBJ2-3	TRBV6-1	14	CASERGTSTDTQYF
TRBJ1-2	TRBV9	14	CASSGGRVNYGYTF
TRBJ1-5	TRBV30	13	CAWSGPGGQPQHF
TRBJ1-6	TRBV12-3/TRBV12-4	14	CASSLRVDNSPLHF
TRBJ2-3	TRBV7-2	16	CASSRRTSGRADTQYF
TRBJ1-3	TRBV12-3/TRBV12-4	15	CASSADRTTGNTIYF
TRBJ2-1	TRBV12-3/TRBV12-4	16	CASSWGQGDSYNEQFF
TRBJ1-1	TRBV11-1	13	CAVGDTMNTEAFF
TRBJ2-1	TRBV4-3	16	CASSHRIAGDGNEQFF
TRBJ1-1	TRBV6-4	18	CASSDSADSRFSNTEAFF
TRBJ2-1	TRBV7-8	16	CASSPETSGSHNEQFF
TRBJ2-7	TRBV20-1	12	CSAERGLREQYF
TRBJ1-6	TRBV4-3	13	CASGAVYNSPLHF
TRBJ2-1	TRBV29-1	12	CSVRAGYNEQFF
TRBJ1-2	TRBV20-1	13	CSARDWGIEGYTF
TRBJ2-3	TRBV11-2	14	CASSWGTSGDTQYF
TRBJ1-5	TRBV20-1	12	CSAGTGDQPQHF
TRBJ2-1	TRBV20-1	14	CSARWRDSYNEQFF
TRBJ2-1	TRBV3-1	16	CASSHDAGATYNEQFF
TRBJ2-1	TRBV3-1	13	CASSHPLGNEQFF
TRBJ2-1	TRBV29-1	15	CSVVGGPRSYNEQFF
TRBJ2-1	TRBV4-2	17	CASSQDEDSGSYNEQFF
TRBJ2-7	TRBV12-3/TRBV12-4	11	CASSSAEEQYF
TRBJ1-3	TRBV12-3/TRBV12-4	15	CASSVTGTSGNTIYF
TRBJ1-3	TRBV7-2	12	CASSFWGNTIYF
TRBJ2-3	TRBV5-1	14	CASSLDSSTNTQYF
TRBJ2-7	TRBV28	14	CASNPTGYSYEQYF
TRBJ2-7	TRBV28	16	CASSQIRTANSYEQYF